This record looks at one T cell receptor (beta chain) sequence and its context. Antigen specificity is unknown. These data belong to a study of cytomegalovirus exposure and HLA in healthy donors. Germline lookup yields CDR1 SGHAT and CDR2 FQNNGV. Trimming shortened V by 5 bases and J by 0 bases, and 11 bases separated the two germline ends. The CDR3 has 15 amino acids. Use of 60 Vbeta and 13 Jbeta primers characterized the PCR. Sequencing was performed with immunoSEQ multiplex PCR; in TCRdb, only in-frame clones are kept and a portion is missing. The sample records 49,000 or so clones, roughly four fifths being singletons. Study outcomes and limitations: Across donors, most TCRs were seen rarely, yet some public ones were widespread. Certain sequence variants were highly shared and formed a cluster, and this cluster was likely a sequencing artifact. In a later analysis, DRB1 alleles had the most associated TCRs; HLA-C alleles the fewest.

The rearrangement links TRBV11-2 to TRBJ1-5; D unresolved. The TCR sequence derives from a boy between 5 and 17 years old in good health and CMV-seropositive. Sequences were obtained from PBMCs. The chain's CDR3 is CASSQDGDSNQPQHF. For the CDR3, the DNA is TGTGCCAGCAGCCAGGACGGGGATAGCAATCAGCCCCAGCATTTT.